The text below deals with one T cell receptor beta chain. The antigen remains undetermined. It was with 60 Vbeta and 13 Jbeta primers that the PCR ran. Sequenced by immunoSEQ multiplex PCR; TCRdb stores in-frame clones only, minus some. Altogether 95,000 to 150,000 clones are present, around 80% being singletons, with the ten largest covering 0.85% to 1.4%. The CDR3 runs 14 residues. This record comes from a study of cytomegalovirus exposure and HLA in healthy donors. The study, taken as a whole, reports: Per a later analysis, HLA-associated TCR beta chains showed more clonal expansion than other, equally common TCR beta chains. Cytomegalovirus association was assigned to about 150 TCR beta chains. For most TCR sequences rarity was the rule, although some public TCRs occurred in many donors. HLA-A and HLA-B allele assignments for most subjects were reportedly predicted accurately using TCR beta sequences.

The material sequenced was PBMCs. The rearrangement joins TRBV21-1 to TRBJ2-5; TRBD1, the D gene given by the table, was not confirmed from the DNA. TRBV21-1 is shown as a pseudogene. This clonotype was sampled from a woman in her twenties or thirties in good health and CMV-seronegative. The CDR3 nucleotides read TGTGCCAGCAGTCCGACAGGGGAAGGCCAGACCCAGTACTTC. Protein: CASSPTGEGQTQYF.